Below are 9 T cell receptor beta chains sequenced from a single sample in a study of OX40 agonist ivuxolimab in advanced cancers. Some clones are missing from TCRdb's copy, which holds only in-frame ones; the method was immunoSEQ multiplex PCR. The sample holds just over 95,000 clones; roughly 88% are singletons and the top ten take about 3.8%. Sequenced here: CD4+ or CD8+ T cells sorted from blood, sampled in a trial of the OX40 agonist ivuxolimab. These receptors were taken from an adult with an advanced solid tumor such as melanoma, head and neck, liver or kidney cancer.

As for this clone: Its ends do not fully match the called genes, so a read error is possible. The rearrangement links TRBV28 to TRBJ2-6, with 7 bases fitting TRBD1. The germline CDR1 and CDR2 sequences are MDHEN and SYDVKM. The CDR3 totals 15 residues. CDR3 nucleotides: TGTGCCAGCAATAGGGGGCACCCTGGGGCCAACGTCCTGGCTTTC. Translation gives CASNRGHPGANVLAF. The full variable domain, with the rest looked up from reference TRBV28 and TRBJ2-6, is DVKVTQSSRYLVKRTGEKVFLECVQDMDHENMFWYRQDPGLGLRLIYFSYDVKMKEKGDIPEGYSVSREKKERFSLILESASTNQTSMYLCASNRGHPGANVLAFGAGSRLTVL.

The CDR3 nucleotides are TGTGCCAGCAGCTTAATTGCTCTAGCGGGAGGCACAGATACGCAGTATTTT. It yields the protein CASSLIALAGGTDTQYF. This chain connects TRBV7-3 to TRBJ2-3, with TRBD2 matching 10 bases. Germline CDR1 reads SGHTA; CDR2 reads FQGTGA. This CDR3 has 17 amino acids. The V segment lost 1 base and the J segment 1 base; nucleotides outside the gene matches: 5.

This chain uses TRBV2 with TRBJ1-1; 9 nucleotides line up with TRBD1. The CDR3 is 13 residues long. Germline CDR1 is SNHLY and CDR2 is FYNNEI. Germline trimming cut 4 bases from V and 5 bases from J; bases unmatched to any gene: 2. The DNA for the CDR3 is TGTGCCAGCAGTGGGACAGGGGTTACTGAAGCTTTCTTT. Protein product: CASSGTGVTEAFF.

The rearrangement uses TRBV18 and TRBJ2-3; D call uncertain. CDR1 is KGHSH, CDR2 LQKENI, per germline. CDR3 size: 15 residues. V lost 1 base and J lost 2, with 10 bases in between. The chain's CDR3 is CASSPRFRNTDTQYF. The CDR3 DNA reads TGTGCCAGCTCACCACGGTTTAGAAACACAGATACGCAGTATTTT. The whole variable domain, filled in from reference TRBV18 and TRBJ2-3, reads NAGVMQNPRHLVRRRGQEARLRCSPMKGHSHVYWYRQLPEEGLKFMVYLQKENIIDESGMPKERFSAEFPKEGPSILRIQQVVRGDSAAYFCASSPRFRNTDTQYFGPGTRLTVL.

The chain employs TRBV5-8 and TRBJ1-1, with D hard to call. V was pared by 6 bases and J by 1 base, with 13 bases between. Germline V gene lookup returns CDR1 SGHTS and CDR2 YDEGEE. The CDR3 is 14 residues long. CDR3: CASNKRAGNTEAFF. The CDR3 DNA reads TGTGCCAGCAACAAACGGGCGGGGAACACTGAAGCTTTCTTT.

V usage is TRBV27 and J usage is TRBJ2-5, with D unclear. The DNA matches TRBJ2-7 better at its end, which makes the J call doubtful. Germline CDR1 reads MNHEY; CDR2 reads SMNVEV (reference sequence). CDR3 length: 14 residues. In DNA, the CDR3 is TGTGCCAGCAGTTTTTTGGTAGGCCCCTACGAGCAGTACTTC. Amino acid sequence: CASSFLVGPYEQYF.

This clone was observed once. The rearrangement uses TRBV18 and TRBJ2-7, with 7 nucleotides matching TRBD1. The CDR3 extends over 14 amino acids. The germline V gene has CDR1 KGHSH and CDR2 LQKENI. Trimming took 3 bases from V and 2 from J; bases not matched to a gene: 4. This chain's CDR3 is CASSPWDRPYEQYF. Here the CDR3 DNA reads TGTGCCAGCTCACCTTGGGACAGACCCTACGAGCAGTACTTC.

The chain has TRBV5-6 and TRBJ2-1; the match to TRBD2 covers 9 bases. The CDR3 runs to 15 residues. Germline V gene lookup returns CDR1 SGHDT and CDR2 YYEEEE. J was trimmed by 8 bases and V by 5 bases; bases with no gene match: 11. Here the CDR3 DNA reads TGTGCCAGCAGTTTTGGTAGCGGGAGAGGCTATGAGCAGTTCTTC. Its protein product is CASSFGSGRGYEQFF.

This chain uses TRBV28 with TRBJ1-5; TRBD1 matches 9 bases. Germline V gene lookup returns CDR1 MDHEN and CDR2 SYDVKM. The CDR3 consists of 16 residues. Unmatched junction bases numbered 9, after V lost 8 bases and J lost 1 base. CDR3 nucleotide sequence: TGTGCCAGCCGCCGAAGGACAGGGGAGAGCAATCAGCCCCAGCATTTT. Protein product: CASRRRTGESNQPQHF.